This T cell receptor (beta chain) appears in the sequencing data of a study of technical replicates of blood from a handful of donors. This CDR3 has 13 residues. Per germline, CDR1 SEHNR and CDR2 FQNEAQ (reference sequence). Trimming removed 5 bases at V and 3 bases at J, with 11 bases between. Here immunoSEQ multiplex PCR was the method, and the copy in TCRdb shows in-frame clones only, minus some. The table has 79,000 or so clones, 92% seen once. What was sequenced was T cells isolated from PBMCs. This receptor was taken from a human donor in good health. The J gene is TRBJ2-7, the V gene TRBV7-9, with TRBD1 as a possible D gene (6 bases). The CDR3 reads CASSQDSGYEQYF. CDR3 bases: TGTGCCAGCAGCCAGGACAGCGGCTACGAGCAGTACTTC.